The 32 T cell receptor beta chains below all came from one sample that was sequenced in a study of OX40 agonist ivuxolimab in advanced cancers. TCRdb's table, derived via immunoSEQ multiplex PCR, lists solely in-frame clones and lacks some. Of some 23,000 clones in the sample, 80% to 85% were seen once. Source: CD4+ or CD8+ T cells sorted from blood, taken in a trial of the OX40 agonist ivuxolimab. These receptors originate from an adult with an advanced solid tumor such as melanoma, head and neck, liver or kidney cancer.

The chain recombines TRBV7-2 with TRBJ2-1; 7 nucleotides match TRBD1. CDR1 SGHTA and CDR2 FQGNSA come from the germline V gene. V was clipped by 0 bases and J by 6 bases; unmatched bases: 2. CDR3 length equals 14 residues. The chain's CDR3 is CASSLAYRGNEQFF. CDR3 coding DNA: TGTGCCAGCAGCTTAGCCTACAGGGGCAATGAGCAGTTCTTC.

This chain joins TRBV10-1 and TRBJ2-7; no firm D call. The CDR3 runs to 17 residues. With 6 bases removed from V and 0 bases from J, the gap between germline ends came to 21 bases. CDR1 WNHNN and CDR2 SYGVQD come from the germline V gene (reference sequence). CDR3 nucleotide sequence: TGCGCCAGCAGAGACGAGGCCCCCAGGCGTCCCTCCTACGAGCAGTACTTC. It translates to CASRDEAPRRPSYEQYF.

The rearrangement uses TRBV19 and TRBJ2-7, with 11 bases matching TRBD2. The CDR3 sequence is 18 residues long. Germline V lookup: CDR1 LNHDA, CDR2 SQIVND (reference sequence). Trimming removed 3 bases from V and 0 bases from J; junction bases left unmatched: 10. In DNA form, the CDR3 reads TGTGCCAGTAGTATGGGACTAGCGGTCCTTAATCCCTCCTACGAGCAGTACTTC. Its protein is CASSMGLAVLNPSYEQYF.

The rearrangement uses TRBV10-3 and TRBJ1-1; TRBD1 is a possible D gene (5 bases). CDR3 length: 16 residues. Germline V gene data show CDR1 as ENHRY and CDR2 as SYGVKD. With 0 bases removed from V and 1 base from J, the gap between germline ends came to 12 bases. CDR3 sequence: CAISESFRTTNTEAFF. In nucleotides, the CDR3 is TGTGCCATCAGTGAGTCGTTTAGGACAACGAACACTGAAGCTTTCTTT.

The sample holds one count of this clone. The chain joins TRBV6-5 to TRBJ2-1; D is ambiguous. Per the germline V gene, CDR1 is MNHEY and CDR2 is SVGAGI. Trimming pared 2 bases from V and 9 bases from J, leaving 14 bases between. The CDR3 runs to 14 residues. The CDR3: CASSYPTLGGEQFF. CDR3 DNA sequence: TGTGCCAGCAGTTACCCAACTTTGGGTGGTGAGCAGTTCTTC.

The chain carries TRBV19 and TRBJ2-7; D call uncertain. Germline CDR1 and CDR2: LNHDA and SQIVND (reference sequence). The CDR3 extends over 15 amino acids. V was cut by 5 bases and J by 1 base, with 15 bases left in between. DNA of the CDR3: TGTGCCAGTAGTCCAGTATCACACGGATCCTACGAGCAGTACTTC. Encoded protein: CASSPVSHGSYEQYF.

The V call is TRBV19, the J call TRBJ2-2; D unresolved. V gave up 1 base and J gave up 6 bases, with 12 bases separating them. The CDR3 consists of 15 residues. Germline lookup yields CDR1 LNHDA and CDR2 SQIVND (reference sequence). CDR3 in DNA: TGTGCCAGTAGTATAGTAGTGACGTTATCCGGGGAGCTGTTTTTT. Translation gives CASSIVVTLSGELFF.

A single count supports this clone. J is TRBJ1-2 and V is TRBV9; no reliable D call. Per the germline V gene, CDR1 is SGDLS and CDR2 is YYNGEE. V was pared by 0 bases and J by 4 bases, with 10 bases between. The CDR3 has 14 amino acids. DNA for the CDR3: TGTGCCAGCAGCGTAGGCACGGCCTTCTATGGCTACACCTTC. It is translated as CASSVGTAFYGYTF. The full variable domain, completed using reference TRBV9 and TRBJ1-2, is DSGVTQTPKHLITATGQRVTLRCSPRSGDLSVYWYQQSLDQGLQFLIQYYNGEERAKGNILERFSAQQFPDLHSELNLSSLELGDSALYFCASSVGTAFYGYTFGSGTRLTVV.

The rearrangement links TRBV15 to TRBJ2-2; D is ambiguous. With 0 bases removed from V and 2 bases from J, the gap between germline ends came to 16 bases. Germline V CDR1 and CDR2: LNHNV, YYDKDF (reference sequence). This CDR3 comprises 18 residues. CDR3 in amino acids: CATSRDFMTALNTGELFF. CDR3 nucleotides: TGTGCCACCAGCAGAGATTTTATGACGGCATTAAACACCGGGGAGCTGTTTTTT. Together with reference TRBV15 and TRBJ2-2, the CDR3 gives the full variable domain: DAMVIQNPRYQVTQFGKPVTLSCSQTLNHNVMYWYQQKSSQAPKLLFHYYDKDFNNEADTPDNFQSRRPNTSFCFLDIRSPGLGDTAMYLCATSRDFMTALNTGELFFGEGSRLTVL.

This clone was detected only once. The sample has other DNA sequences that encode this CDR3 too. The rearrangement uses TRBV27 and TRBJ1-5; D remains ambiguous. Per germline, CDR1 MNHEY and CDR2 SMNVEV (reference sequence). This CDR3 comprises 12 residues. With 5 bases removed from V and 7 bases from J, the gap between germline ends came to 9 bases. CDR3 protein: CASSPQGQPQHF. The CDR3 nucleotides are TGTGCCAGCAGTCCACAAGGCCAGCCCCAGCATTTT.

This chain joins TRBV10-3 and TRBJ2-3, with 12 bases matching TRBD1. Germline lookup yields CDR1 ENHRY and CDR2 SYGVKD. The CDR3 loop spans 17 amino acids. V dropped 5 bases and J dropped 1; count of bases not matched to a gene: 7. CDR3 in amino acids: CAISRTGTGGGTDTQYF. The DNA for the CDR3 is TGTGCCATCAGTAGAACCGGGACAGGGGGCGGCACAGATACGCAGTATTTT.

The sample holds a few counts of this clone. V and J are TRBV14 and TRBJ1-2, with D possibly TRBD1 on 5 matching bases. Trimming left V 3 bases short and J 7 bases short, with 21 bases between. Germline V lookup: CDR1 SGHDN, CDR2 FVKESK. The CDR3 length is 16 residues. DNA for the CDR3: TGTGCCAGCAGCCATAGGCGGAGGGCAGGGTTCGGTGGCTACACCTTC. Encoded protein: CASSHRRRAGFGGYTF.

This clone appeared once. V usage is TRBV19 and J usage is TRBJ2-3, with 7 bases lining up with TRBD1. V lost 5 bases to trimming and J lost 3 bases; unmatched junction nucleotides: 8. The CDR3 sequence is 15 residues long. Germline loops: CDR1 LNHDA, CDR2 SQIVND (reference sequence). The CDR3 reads CASSPGTAYTDTQYF. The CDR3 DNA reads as TGTGCCAGTAGTCCCGGGACAGCCTATACAGATACGCAGTATTTT.

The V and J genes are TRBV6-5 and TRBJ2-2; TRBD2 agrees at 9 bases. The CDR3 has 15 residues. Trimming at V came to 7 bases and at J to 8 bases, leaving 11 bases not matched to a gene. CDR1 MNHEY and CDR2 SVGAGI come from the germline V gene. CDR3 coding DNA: TGTGCCAGCACCCATGGGCGGGGGGGCCCGGGGGAGCTGTTTTTT. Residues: CASTHGRGGPGELFF.

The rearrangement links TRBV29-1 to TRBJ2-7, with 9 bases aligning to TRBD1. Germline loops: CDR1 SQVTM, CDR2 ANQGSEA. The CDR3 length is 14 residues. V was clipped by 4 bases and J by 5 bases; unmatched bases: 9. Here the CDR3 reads CSVVQGASWNEQYF. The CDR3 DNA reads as TGCAGCGTTGTACAGGGGGCCTCTTGGAACGAGCAGTACTTC.

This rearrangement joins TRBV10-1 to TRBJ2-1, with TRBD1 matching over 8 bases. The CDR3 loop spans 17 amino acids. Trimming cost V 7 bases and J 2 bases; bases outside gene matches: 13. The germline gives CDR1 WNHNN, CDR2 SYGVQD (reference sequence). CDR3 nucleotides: TGCGCCAGCACCGACCCCCGACAGGGGAGGACCTACAATGAGCAGTTCTTC. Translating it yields CASTDPRQGRTYNEQFF.

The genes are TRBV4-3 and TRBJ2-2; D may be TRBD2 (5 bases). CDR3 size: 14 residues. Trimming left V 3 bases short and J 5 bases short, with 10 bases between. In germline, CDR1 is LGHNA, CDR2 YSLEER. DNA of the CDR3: TGCGCCAGCAGCCACAGCGAGGGTACCGGGGAGCTGTTTTTT. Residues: CASSHSEGTGELFF.

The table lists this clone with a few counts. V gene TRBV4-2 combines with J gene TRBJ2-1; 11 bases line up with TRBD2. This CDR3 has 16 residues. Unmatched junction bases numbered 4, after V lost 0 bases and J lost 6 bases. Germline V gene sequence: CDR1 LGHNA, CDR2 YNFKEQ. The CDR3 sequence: CASSQDFSGGANEQFF. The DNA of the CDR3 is TGTGCCAGCAGCCAAGATTTTAGCGGGGGGGCCAATGAGCAGTTCTTC.

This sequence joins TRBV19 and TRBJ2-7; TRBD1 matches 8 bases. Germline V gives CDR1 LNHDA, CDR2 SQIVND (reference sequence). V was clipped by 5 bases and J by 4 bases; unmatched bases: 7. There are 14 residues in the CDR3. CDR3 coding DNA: TGTGCCAGTAGTCTAGGACAGGGAATGTACGAGCAGTACTTC. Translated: CASSLGQGMYEQYF.

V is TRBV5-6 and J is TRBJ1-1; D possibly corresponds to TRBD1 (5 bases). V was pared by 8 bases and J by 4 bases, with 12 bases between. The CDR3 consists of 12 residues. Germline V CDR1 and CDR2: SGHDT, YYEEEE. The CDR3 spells CASSGFTTEAFF. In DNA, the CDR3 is TGTGCCAGTTCAGGGTTTACCACTGAAGCTTTCTTT.

The chain's CDR3 is CATMGGWGTEAFF. As DNA, the CDR3 is TGTGCCACCATGGGGGGATGGGGGACTGAAGCTTTCTTT. J is TRBJ1-1 and V is TRBV19; D is possibly TRBD1 (5 bases). CDR1 is LNHDA and CDR2 is SQIVND in the germline V gene (reference sequence). Trimming took 10 bases from V and 5 from J, leaving 17 bases between them. There are 13 residues in the CDR3.

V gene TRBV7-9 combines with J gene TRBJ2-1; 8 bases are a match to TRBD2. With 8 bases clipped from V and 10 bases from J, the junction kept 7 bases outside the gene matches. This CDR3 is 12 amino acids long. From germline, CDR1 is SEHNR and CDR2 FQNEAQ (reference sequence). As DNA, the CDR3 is TGTGCCAGCGCTGCGGGGGGCCCAGAGCAGTTCTTC. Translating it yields CASAAGGPEQFF.

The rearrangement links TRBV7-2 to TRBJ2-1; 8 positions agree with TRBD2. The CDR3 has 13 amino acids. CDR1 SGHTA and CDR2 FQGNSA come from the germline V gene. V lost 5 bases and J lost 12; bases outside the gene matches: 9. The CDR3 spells CASSTSGRGGQFF. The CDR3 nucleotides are TGTGCCAGCAGCACCTCCGGTCGGGGGGGGCAGTTCTTC. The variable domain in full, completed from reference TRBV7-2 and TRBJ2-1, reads GAGVSQSPSNKVTEKGKDVELRCDPISGHTALYWYRQSLGQGLEFLIYFQGNSAPDKSGLPSDRFSAERTGGSVSTLTIQRTQQEDSAVYLCASSTSGRGGQFFGPGTRLTVL.

CDR3 residues: CASSPRGSKETQYF. The CDR3 DNA reads TGTGCCAGCAGCCCCAGGGGGAGTAAAGAGACCCAGTACTTC. The chain joins TRBV7-6 to TRBJ2-5; TRBD1 aligns across 7 bases. The CDR3 runs 14 residues. In germline, CDR1 is SGHVS, CDR2 FNYEAQ. Trimming took 5 bases from V and 3 from J; bases not matched to a gene: 6.

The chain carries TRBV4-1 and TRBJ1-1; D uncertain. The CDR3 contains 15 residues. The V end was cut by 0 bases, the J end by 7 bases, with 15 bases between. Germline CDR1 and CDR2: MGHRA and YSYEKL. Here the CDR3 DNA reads TGCGCCAGCAGCCAAGAAGCGTACAGCCAATATGAAGCTTTCTTT. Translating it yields CASSQEAYSQYEAFF.

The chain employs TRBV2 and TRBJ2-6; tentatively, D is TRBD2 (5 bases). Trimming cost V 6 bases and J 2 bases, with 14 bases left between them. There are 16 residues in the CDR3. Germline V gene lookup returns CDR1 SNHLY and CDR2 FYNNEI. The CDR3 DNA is TGTGCCAGCAGACTTCTGGCGGGCGCTGGGGCCAACGTCCTGACTTTC. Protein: CASRLLAGAGANVLTF.

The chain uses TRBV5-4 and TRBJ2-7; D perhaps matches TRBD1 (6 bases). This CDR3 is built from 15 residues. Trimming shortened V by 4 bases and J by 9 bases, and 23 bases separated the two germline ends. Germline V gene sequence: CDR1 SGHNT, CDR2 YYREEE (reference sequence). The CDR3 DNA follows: TGTGCCAGCAGCCAGACCGGGACACCGACTTGGGGGCAGTACTTC. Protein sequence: CASSQTGTPTWGQYF.

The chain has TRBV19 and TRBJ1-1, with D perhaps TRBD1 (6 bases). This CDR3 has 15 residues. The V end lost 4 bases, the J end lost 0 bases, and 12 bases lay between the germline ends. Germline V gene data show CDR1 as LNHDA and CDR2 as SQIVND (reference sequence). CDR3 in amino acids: CASSSLGAMNTEAFF. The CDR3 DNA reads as TGTGCCAGTAGTAGCCTGGGGGCAATGAACACTGAAGCTTTCTTT.

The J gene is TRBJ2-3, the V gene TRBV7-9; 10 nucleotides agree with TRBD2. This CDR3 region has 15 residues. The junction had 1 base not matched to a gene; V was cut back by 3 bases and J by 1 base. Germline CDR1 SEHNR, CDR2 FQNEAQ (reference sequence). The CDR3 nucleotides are TGTGCCAGCAGCTTCCTAGCGGGGGGCACAGATACGCAGTATTTT. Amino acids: CASSFLAGGTDTQYF.

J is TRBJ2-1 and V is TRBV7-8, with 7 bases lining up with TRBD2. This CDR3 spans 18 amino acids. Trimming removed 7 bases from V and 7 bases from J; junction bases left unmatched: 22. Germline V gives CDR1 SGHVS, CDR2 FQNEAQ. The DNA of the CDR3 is TGTGCCAGCACCCCTGGCGAGGGGCTAGCGGACTTAAGGAATGAGCAGTTCTTC. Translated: CASTPGEGLADLRNEQFF.

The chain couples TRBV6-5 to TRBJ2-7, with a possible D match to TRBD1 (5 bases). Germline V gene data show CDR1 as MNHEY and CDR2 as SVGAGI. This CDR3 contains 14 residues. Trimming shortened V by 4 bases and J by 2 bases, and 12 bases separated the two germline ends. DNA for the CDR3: TGTGCCAGCAGTTGGGGCGAGTTACCCTACGAGCAGTACTTC. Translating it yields CASSWGELPYEQYF.

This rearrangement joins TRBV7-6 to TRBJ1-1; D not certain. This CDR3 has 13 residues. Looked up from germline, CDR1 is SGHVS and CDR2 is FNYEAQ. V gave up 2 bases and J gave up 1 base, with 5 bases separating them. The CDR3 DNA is TGTGCCAGCAGCTTAAGCGGGAACACTGAAGCTTTCTTT. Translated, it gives CASSLSGNTEAFF.